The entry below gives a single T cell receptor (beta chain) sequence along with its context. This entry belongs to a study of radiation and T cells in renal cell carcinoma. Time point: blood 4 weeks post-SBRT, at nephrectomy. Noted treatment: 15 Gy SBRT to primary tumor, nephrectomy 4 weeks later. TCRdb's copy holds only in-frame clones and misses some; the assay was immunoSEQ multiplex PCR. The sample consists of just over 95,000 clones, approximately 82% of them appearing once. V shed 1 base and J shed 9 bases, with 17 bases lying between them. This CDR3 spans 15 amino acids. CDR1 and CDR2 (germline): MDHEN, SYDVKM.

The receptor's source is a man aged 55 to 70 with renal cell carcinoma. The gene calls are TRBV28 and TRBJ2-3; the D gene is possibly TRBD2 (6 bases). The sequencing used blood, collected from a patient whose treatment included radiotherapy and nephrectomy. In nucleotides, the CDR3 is TGTGCCAGCAGTTTATCAGGAGGGCTTTTAGGGACGCAGTATTTT. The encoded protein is CASSLSGGLLGTQYF.